This T cell receptor (beta chain) was sequenced for a study of blood T cell repertoires in COVID-19. Clones were sequenced by immunoSEQ multiplex PCR, and TCRdb holds only the in-frame ones, with some missing. The sample includes 30,000 or so clones, roughly four fifths of them seen just once. This clone was seen a single time. V lost 7 bases, J lost 0 bases, and 4 bases lay in between. In germline, CDR1 is MNHEY, CDR2 SMNVEV (reference sequence). This CDR3 is built from 11 residues. This clonotype originated in a man aged 80 or over with active or convalescent COVID-19. Sequencing used peripheral blood. This chain links TRBV27 with TRBJ2-7; no firm D call. In DNA form, the CDR3 reads TGTGCCAGCATCTACTCCTACGAGCAGTACTTC. Its protein is CASIYSYEQYF.